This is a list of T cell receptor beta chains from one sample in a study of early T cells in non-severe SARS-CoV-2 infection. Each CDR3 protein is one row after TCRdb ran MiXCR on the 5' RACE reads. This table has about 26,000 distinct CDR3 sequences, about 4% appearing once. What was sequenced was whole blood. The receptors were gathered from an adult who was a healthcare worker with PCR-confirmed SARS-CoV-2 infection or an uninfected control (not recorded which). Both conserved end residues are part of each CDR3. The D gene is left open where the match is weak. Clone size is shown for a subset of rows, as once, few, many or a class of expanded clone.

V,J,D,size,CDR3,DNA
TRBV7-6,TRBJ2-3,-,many,CASSQRGGPGDTQYF,TGTGCCAGCAGCCAGCGAGGGGGGCCGGGGGATACGCAGTATTTT
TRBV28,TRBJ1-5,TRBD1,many,CASTDRGFRNSNQPQHF,TGTGCCAGCACGGACAGGGGGTTCCGAAATAGCAATCAGCCCCAGCATTTT
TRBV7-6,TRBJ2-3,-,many,CASSSGSGFSTDTQYF,TGTGCCAGCAGCTCGGGCTCGGGATTCTCCACAGATACGCAGTATTTT
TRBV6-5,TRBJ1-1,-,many,CASSYSRAGANTEAFF,TGTGCCAGCAGTTACTCGAGGGCAGGGGCGAACACTGAAGCTTTCTTT
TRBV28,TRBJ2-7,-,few,CASVKQSEQYF,TGTGCCAGCGTGAAACAAAGCGAGCAGTACTTC
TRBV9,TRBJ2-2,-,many,CASSTYSPAGELFF,TGTGCCAGCAGCACTTACAGTCCTGCCGGGGAGCTGTTTTTT
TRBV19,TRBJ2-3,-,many,CASSWGSGRTDTQYF,TGTGCCAGTAGTTGGGGGAGCGGCCGCACAGATACGCAGTATTTT
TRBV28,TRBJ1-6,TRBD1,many,CASSPGQLYNSPLHF,TGTGCCAGCAGTCCGGGACAGCTATATAATTCACCCCTCCACTTT
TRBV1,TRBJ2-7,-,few,CTSSQIPELAGSYEQYF,TGCACCAGCAGCCAAATCCCGGAACTAGCGGGATCCTACGAGCAGTACTTC
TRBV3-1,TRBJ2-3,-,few,CASSQDSGLGTDTQYF,TGTGCCAGCAGCCAAGACAGCGGACTCGGCACAGATACGCAGTATTTT
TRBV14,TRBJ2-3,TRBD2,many,CASSQDEVAGGSTDTQYF,TGTGCCAGCAGCCAAGATGAAGTAGCGGGGGGTAGCACAGATACGCAGTATTTT
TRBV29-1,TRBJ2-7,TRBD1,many,CSVLTGESYEQYF,TGCAGCGTCCTGACAGGGGAAAGCTACGAGCAGTACTTC
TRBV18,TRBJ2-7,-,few,CASSPAPGDGRFFEQYF,TGTGCCAGCTCACCCGCCCCGGGGGACGGGCGCTTTTTTGAGCAGTACTTC
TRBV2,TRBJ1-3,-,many,CASSEADGTYSGNTIYF,TGTGCCAGCAGTGAAGCCGACGGCACCTACTCTGGAAACACCATATATTTT
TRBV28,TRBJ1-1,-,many,CASSLGEAFF,TGTGCCAGCAGTTTAGGTGAAGCTTTCTTT
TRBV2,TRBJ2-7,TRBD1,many,CASIGQGTEQYF,TGTGCCAGCATCGGACAGGGGACCGAGCAGTACTTC
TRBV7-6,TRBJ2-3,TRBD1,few,CASSSGTGTDTQYF,TGTGCCAGCAGCTCCGGGACAGGTACAGATACGCAGTATTTT
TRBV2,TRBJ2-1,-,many,CASNDPYLRLPQDEQFF,TGTGCCAGCAACGACCCCTATCTTAGGCTCCCCCAGGATGAGCAGTTCTTC
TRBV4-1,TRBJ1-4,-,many,CASSQGLWGNEKLFF,TGCGCCAGCAGCCAAGGACTTTGGGGTAATGAAAAACTGTTTTTT
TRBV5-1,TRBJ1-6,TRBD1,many,CASSSSTGNNSPLHF,TGCGCCAGCAGCTCCTCGACAGGGAATAATTCACCCCTCCACTTT
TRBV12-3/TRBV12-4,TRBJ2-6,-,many,CASSPGVWSSGANVLTF,TGTGCCAGCAGTCCAGGGGTATGGAGCTCTGGGGCCAACGTCCTGACTTTC
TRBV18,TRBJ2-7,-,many,CASSPPSNYEQYF,TGTGCCAGCTCACCACCTAGTAACTACGAGCAGTACTTC
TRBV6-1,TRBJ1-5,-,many,CASSVTSNQPQHF,TGTGCCAGCAGTGTAACTAGCAATCAGCCCCAGCATTTT
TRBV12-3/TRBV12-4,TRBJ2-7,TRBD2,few,CASSSSGDPREQYF,TGTGCCAGCAGTTCTAGCGGGGATCCGCGGGAGCAGTACTTC
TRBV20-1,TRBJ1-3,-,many,CSARTGTGVGNTIYF,TGCAGTGCTAGGACCGGAACAGGAGTAGGAAACACCATATATTTT
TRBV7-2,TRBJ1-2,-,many,CASSLMTAANYGYTF,TGTGCCAGCAGCTTAATGACAGCTGCTAACTATGGCTACACCTTC
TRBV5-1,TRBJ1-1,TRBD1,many,CASSPGQGLNTEAFF,TGCGCCAGCAGCCCGGGACAGGGATTGAACACTGAAGCTTTCTTT
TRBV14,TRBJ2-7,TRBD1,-,CASSHPDRAYEQYF,TGTGCCAGCAGCCACCCGGACAGGGCCTACGAGCAGTACTTC
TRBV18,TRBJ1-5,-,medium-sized,CASSRSGEQPQHF,TGTGCCAGCTCAAGGTCAGGGGAACAGCCCCAGCATTTT
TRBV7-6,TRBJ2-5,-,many,CASSLGEGEIETQYF,TGTGCCAGCAGCTTAGGGGAGGGGGAGATTGAGACCCAGTACTTC
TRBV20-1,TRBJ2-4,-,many,CMPGPWAKNIQYF,TGCATGCCTGGCCCATGGGCCAAAAACATTCAGTACTTC
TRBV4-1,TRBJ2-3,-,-,CASSQVGRGATDTQYF,TGCGCCAGCAGCCAAGTCGGAAGGGGGGCCACAGATACGCAGTATTTT
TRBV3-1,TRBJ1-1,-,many,CASSQGSEAFF,TGTGCCAGCAGCCAGGGTAGTGAAGCTTTCTTT
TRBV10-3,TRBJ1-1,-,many,CAIKQLWESEAFF,TGTGCCATCAAACAGCTTTGGGAGAGTGAAGCTTTCTTT
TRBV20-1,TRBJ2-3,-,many,CSASQGSGDTQYF,TGCAGTGCTAGTCAGGGATCGGGAGATACGCAGTATTTT
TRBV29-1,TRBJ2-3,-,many,CSVDVGTDTQYF,TGCAGCGTTGACGTGGGGACAGATACGCAGTATTTT
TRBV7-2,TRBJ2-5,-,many,CASSLAPGVRETQYF,TGTGCCAGCAGCCTAGCCCCGGGGGTCAGAGAGACCCAGTACTTC
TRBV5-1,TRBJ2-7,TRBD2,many,CASSLVTGLAGLRSSYEQYF,TGCGCCAGCAGCTTGGTAACGGGACTAGCGGGATTACGAAGCTCCTACGAGCAGTACTTC
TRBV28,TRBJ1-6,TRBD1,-,CASSETRGGAWSPLHF,TGTGCCAGCAGTGAGACCCGAGGGGGCGCTTGGTCACCCCTCCACTTT
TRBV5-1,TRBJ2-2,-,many,CASSPPPGGATGELFF,TGCGCCAGCAGCCCGCCCCCCGGGGGAGCCACCGGGGAGCTGTTTTTT
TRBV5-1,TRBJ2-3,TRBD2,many,CASSPADGGADTQYF,TGCGCCAGCAGCCCGGCGGACGGGGGGGCAGATACGCAGTATTTT
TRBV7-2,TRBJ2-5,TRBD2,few,CASSLGGGAGARETQYF,TGTGCCAGCAGCTTAGGCGGGGGAGCGGGAGCAAGAGAGACCCAGTACTTC
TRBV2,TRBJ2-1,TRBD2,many,CASSEELAGLVNEQFF,TGTGCCAGCAGTGAAGAACTAGCGGGACTTGTCAATGAGCAGTTCTTC